This is a list of T cell receptor beta chains from one sample in a study of blood T cell repertoires in COVID-19. Profiling relied on immunoSEQ multiplex PCR, and the TCRdb table lists in-frame clones only, not all of them. This repertoire shows about 410,000 clones, roughly 89% found once; its top ten account for 1.4%. Sequences were obtained from peripheral blood. The receptors derive from a woman in her 30s with active or convalescent COVID-19. Each CDR3 is given with its conserved first and last residue. Fields, in order: V gene, J gene, clone size, D gene, CDR3 protein, CDR3 DNA. A D gene is named only where the DNA matches it firmly. Part of the rows lack a size; the others show once, few, many or a class for expanded clones.

TRBV7-6	TRBJ2-5	once	NA	CASSSTVQETQYF	TGTGCCAGCAGCTCGACAGTCCAAGAGACCCAGTACTTC
TRBV6-5	TRBJ1-5	NA	TRBD1	CASSSTGGTGQPQHF	TGTGCCAGCAGTTCGACAGGGGGCACGGGGCAGCCCCAGCATTTT
TRBV5-8	TRBJ2-3	NA	NA	CASSSAWGSGSTDTQYF	TGTGCCAGCAGCTCTGCGTGGGGTAGCGGCAGCACAGATACGCAGTATTTT
TRBV6-7	TRBJ2-7	NA	TRBD2	CASVRLAGGSIPYEQYF	TGTGCCAGCGTCCGGCTAGCGGGGGGGTCGATCCCCTACGAGCAGTACTTC
TRBV4-1	TRBJ2-7	NA	TRBD2	CASSRGGGVYEQYF	TGCGCCAGCAGCCGCGGCGGGGGGGTTTACGAGCAGTACTTC
TRBV27	TRBJ1-5	NA	TRBD1	CATRDSYSNQPQHF	TGTGCCACCCGGGACAGCTATAGCAATCAGCCCCAGCATTTT
TRBV4-1	TRBJ2-3	NA	TRBD2	CASSQSRDYLIPQYF	TGCGCCAGCAGCCAAAGCCGGGACTATTTAATCCCGCAGTATTTT
TRBV5-1	TRBJ2-1	NA	NA	CASSLGWTENYNEQFF	TGCGCCAGCAGCTTGGGGTGGACAGAGAACTACAATGAGCAGTTCTTC
TRBV7-2	TRBJ2-6	NA	NA	CASSLSLSSGANVLTF	TGTGCCAGCAGCTTAAGTCTGAGCTCTGGGGCCAACGTCCTGACTTTC
TRBV2	TRBJ2-3	NA	NA	CASRRDTDTQYF	TGTGCCAGCAGGCGGGACACAGATACGCAGTATTTT
TRBV2	TRBJ2-1	once	TRBD2	CASSEDQRETGIHEQFF	TGTGCCAGCAGTGAAGACCAGCGGGAGACTGGCATTCATGAGCAGTTCTTC
TRBV6-4	TRBJ2-3	few	NA	CASSGSVTDTQYF	TGTGCCAGCAGTGGGAGTGTTACAGATACGCAGTATTTT
TRBV5-4	TRBJ2-5	NA	NA	CASSLVGGGAAQQETQYF	TGTGCCAGCAGCTTGGTGGGAGGGGGGGCAGCGCAACAAGAGACCCAGTACTTC
TRBV5-1	TRBJ1-3	NA	TRBD1	CASSTGQGSSGNTIYF	TGCGCCAGCAGCACGGGACAGGGGAGCTCTGGAAACACCATATATTTT
TRBV27	TRBJ2-2	NA	TRBD2	CASSLLAGLVGELFF	TGTGCCAGCAGTTTGCTAGCGGGTTTAGTCGGGGAGCTGTTTTTT
TRBV5-4	TRBJ1-3	NA	NA	CASSQGLGSGNTIYF	TGTGCCAGCAGCCAGGGTCTGGGCTCTGGAAACACCATATATTTT
TRBV24-1	TRBJ1-1	once	NA	CATPGVTTEAFF	TGTGCCACCCCAGGGGTTACGACTGAAGCTTTCTTT
TRBV27	TRBJ1-2	NA	TRBD1	CASSRGQGYGYTF	TGTGCCAGCAGTCGCGGACAGGGCTATGGCTACACCTTC
TRBV4-1	TRBJ2-7	NA	TRBD1	CASSQGGATGRYEQYF	TGCGCCAGCAGCCAAGGGGGAGCGACAGGGCGGTACGAGCAGTACTTC
TRBV29-1	TRBJ2-7	NA	NA	CSVDRGDYEQYF	TGCAGCGTTGACAGGGGAGACTACGAGCAGTACTTC
TRBV3-1/TRBV3-2	TRBJ2-1	NA	TRBD1	CASSPGTGSYNEQFF	TGTGCCAGCAGCCCGGGGACAGGTTCCTACAATGAGCAGTTCTTC
TRBV6-5	TRBJ2-1	NA	TRBD1	CASGTGRTEQFF	TGTGCCAGCGGGACAGGGCGTACTGAGCAGTTCTTC
TRBV10-3	TRBJ1-6	once	NA	CAISLQESSYNSPLHF	TGTGCCATCAGTTTACAGGAAAGCTCCTATAATTCACCCCTCCACTTT
TRBV3-1/TRBV3-2	TRBJ2-3	NA	TRBD1	CASSQPHRGGTDTQYF	TGTGCCAGCAGCCAACCGCACAGGGGCGGCACAGATACGCAGTATTTT
TRBV19	TRBJ1-6	NA	TRBD1	CASSIGQGPAPLHF	TGTGCCAGTAGTATTGGACAGGGACCGGCACCCCTCCACTTT
TRBV5-4	TRBJ2-7	few	TRBD1	CASSEGQGIYEQYF	TGTGCCAGCAGCGAAGGACAGGGAATCTACGAGCAGTACTTC
TRBV6-1	TRBJ2-7	NA	TRBD2	CASSEETSGRGEQYF	TGTGCCAGCAGTGAAGAAACTAGCGGGAGAGGCGAGCAGTACTTC
TRBV3-1/TRBV3-2	TRBJ2-3	NA	TRBD2	CASSHRLAGGPNTQYF	TGTGCCAGCAGCCACCGACTAGCGGGGGGGCCAAATACGCAGTATTTT
TRBV6-6	TRBJ2-7	NA	TRBD1	CASSDRGYEQYF	TGTGCCAGCAGCGACAGGGGCTACGAGCAGTACTTC
TRBV7-9	TRBJ2-5	NA	NA	CASSDIGGWETQYF	TGTGCCAGCAGCGACATAGGGGGTTGGGAGACCCAGTACTTC
TRBV6-5	TRBJ1-2	NA	TRBD1	CASRSGDRSSGGYTF	TGTGCCAGCAGATCCGGGGACAGGAGCTCAGGGGGCTACACCTTC
TRBV4-1	TRBJ1-1	NA	NA	CASSQDPDILNTEAFF	TGCGCCAGCAGCCAAGATCCAGACATCTTGAACACTGAAGCTTTCTTT
TRBV6-5	TRBJ2-3	NA	NA	CASVLRYTDTQYF	TGTGCCAGCGTCCTGAGATACACAGATACGCAGTATTTT
TRBV6-5	TRBJ2-7	NA	NA	CASTRPGEQYF	TGTGCCAGCACTCGACCAGGCGAGCAGTACTTC
TRBV3-1/TRBV3-2	TRBJ1-2	NA	TRBD1	CASSQGQGAGYTF	TGTGCCAGCAGCCAAGGACAGGGGGCTGGCTACACCTTC
TRBV2	TRBJ2-7	few	TRBD2	CASTVSKGALVLTSGVTYEQYF	TGTGCCAGCACCGTCTCCAAGGGGGCCCTTGTTTTAACTAGCGGGGTGACCTACGAGCAGTACTTC
TRBV5-1	TRBJ2-1	NA	NA	CASSQGNEQFF	TGCGCCAGCAGCCAGGGAAATGAGCAGTTCTTC
TRBV5-4	TRBJ1-2	few	NA	CASSLDRDYGYTF	TGTGCCAGCAGCTTGGACAGGGACTATGGCTACACCTTC
TRBV5-1	TRBJ1-3	NA	NA	CASSSLALAADTIYF	TGCGCCAGCAGCTCCTTGGCCCTCGCGGCGGACACCATATATTTT
TRBV15	TRBJ2-7	NA	NA	CATSRAQLEDEQYF	TGTGCCACCAGCAGAGCGCAACTGGAGGACGAGCAGTACTTC
TRBV7-9	TRBJ2-3	NA	TRBD2	CASSPYPSSGGTDTDTQYF	TGTGCCAGCAGCCCTTATCCCTCTAGCGGGGGCACTGACACAGATACGCAGTATTTT
TRBV19	TRBJ1-1	NA	NA	CASSIARGYTEAFF	TGTGCCAGTAGTATAGCGCGGGGGTACACTGAAGCTTTCTTT
TRBV18	TRBJ2-2	NA	TRBD1	CASSPRTGFTGELFF	TGTGCCAGCTCACCGCGGACAGGTTTCACCGGGGAGCTGTTTTTT
TRBV12-3/TRBV12-4	TRBJ1-2	NA	NA	CASRVQINYGYTF	TGTGCCAGCAGAGTCCAGATTAATTATGGCTACACCTTC
TRBV10-3	TRBJ2-3	NA	TRBD2	CAISELWTSGTRTDTQYF	TGTGCCATCAGTGAGTTATGGACTAGCGGCACCCGCACAGATACGCAGTATTTT